The 5 T cell receptor beta chains in this list originate from one sample, sequenced in a study of cytomegalovirus exposure and HLA in healthy donors. The PCR contained 60 Vbeta and 13 Jbeta primers. TCRdb's table, derived via immunoSEQ multiplex PCR, lists solely in-frame clones and lacks some. The data contain around 100,000 clones, roughly three quarters of them singletons. Sequenced material: PBMCs. These receptors all stem from a woman in her fifties or sixties in good health and CMV-seropositive.

The V gene is TRBV19, the J gene TRBJ2-7, with TRBD2 matching 9 bases. This CDR3 has 14 amino acids. The germline gives CDR1 LNHDA, CDR2 SQIVND (reference sequence). Trimming took 1 base from V and 5 from J; bases not matched to a gene: 3. CDR3 in DNA: TGTGCCAGTAGTATAGTTGCGGGAGGGAACGAGCAGTACTTC. It specifies CASSIVAGGNEQYF.

The chain carries TRBV7-9 and TRBJ2-1; 9 bases match TRBD2. The CDR3 covers 13 residues. Trimming took 6 bases from V and 9 from J; bases not matched to a gene: 6. Germline CDR1 reads SEHNR; CDR2 reads FQNEAQ (reference sequence). CDR3: CASSHSGRSEQFF. Here the CDR3 DNA reads TGTGCCAGCAGTCATAGCGGGAGAAGTGAGCAGTTCTTC. The whole variable domain, filled in from reference TRBV7-9 and TRBJ2-1, reads DTGVSQNPRHKITKRGQNVTFRCDPISEHNRLYWYRQTLGQGPEFLTYFQNEAQLEKSRLLSDRFSAERPKGSFSTLEIQRTEQGDSAMYLCASSHSGRSEQFFGPGTRLTVL.

The V gene is TRBV5-8, the J gene TRBJ1-1; D is undetermined. Per germline, CDR1 SGHTS and CDR2 YDEGEE. Trimming removed 0 bases at V and 0 bases at J, with 6 bases between. The CDR3 runs 14 residues. Written as DNA, the CDR3 is TGTGCCAGCAGCTTGGGACGGGTGAACACTGAAGCTTTCTTT. This encodes CASSLGRVNTEAFF.

J is TRBJ2-7 and V is TRBV10-3, with 7 bases matching TRBD1. CDR1 ENHRY and CDR2 SYGVKD come from the germline V gene. The trim removed 10 bases at V and 4 bases at J, leaving 13 bases unmatched. The CDR3 sequence is 14 residues long. This chain's CDR3 is CATLGQEKYYEQYF. The DNA for the CDR3 is TGTGCCACCCTAGGACAGGAAAAATATTACGAGCAGTACTTC.

This clone has only a few counts. This chain's CDR3 is CASRLPGTYEQYF. The DNA of the CDR3 is TGTGCCAGCAGACTTCCCGGGACCTACGAGCAGTACTTC. The rearrangement uses TRBV6-5 and TRBJ2-7; D perhaps matches TRBD2 (5 bases). This CDR3 is built from 13 residues. Germline V gene data show CDR1 as MNHEY and CDR2 as SVGAGI. With 6 bases removed from V and 2 bases from J, the gap between germline ends came to 11 bases.